The rows below give T cell receptor beta chains drawn from one sample of a study of OX40 agonist ivuxolimab in advanced cancers. The assay was immunoSEQ multiplex PCR, and TCRdb's table has in-frame clones only and misses some. Of around 64,000 clones in the sample, roughly nine tenths were seen once. The source was CD4+ or CD8+ T cells sorted from blood, collected in a trial of the OX40 agonist ivuxolimab. The receptors originated from an adult with an advanced solid tumor such as melanoma, head and neck, liver or kidney cancer. CDR3s include the opening cysteine and the closing phenylalanine or tryptophan. The order of the fields is clone size, V gene, CDR3 protein. Not every row has a clone size; where given, it reads once, few, many or a size class.

clone size: .; V gene: TRBV27; CDR3 protein: CASSTGGGPSEQYF
clone size: .; V gene: TRBV28; CDR3 protein: CASSRDSLAYEQYF
clone size: medium-sized; V gene: TRBV2; CDR3 protein: CASSFDLTGGVLDTQYF
clone size: .; V gene: TRBV2; CDR3 protein: CASGGTSGGNEQFF
clone size: .; V gene: TRBV27; CDR3 protein: CASSLSSTDTQYF
clone size: .; V gene: TRBV2; CDR3 protein: CASSVPGLAKDTQYF
clone size: .; V gene: TRBV4-3; CDR3 protein: CASSQEEGVTEAFF
clone size: .; V gene: TRBV19; CDR3 protein: CASSLGYEQFF
clone size: medium-sized; V gene: TRBV7-9; CDR3 protein: CASSFPHNQETQYF
clone size: .; V gene: TRBV13; CDR3 protein: CASSSIAESSYNEQFF
clone size: once; V gene: TRBV11-2; CDR3 protein: CASSLRYRPVVNTEAFF
clone size: .; V gene: TRBV28; CDR3 protein: CASSWRDQDGYTF
clone size: few; V gene: TRBV6-1; CDR3 protein: CASSEVGTGYGYTF
clone size: few; V gene: TRBV19; CDR3 protein: CASSLGLRGLNTEAFF
clone size: .; V gene: TRBV19; CDR3 protein: CASIPRGEGQPQHF